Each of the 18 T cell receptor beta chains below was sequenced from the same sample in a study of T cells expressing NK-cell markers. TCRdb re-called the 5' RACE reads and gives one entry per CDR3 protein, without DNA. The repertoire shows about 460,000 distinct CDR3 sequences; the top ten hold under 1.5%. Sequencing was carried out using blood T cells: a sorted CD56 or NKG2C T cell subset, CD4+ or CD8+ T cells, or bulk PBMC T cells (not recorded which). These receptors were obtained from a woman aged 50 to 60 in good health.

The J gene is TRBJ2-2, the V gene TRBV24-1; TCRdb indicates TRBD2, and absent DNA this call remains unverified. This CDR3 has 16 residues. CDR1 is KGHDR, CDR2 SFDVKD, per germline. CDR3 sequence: CATRPAPGLNTGELFF.

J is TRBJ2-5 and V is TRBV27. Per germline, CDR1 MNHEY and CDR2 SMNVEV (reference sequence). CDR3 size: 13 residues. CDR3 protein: CASSFSGRETQYF.

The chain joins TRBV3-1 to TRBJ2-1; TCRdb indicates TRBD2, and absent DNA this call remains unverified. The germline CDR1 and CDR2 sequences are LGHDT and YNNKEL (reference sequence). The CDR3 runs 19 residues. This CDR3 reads CASSQGTSGANGLDNEQFF.

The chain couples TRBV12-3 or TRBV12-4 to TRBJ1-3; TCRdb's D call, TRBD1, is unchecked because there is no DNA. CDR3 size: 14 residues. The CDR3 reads CASRTGERGNTIYF.

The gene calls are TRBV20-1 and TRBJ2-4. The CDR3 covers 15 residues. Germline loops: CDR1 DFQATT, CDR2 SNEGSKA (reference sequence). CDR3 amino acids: CSARDMGLAKNIQYF.

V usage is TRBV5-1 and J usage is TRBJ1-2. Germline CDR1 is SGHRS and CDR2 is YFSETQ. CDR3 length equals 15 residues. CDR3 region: CASSLDGRILYGYTF.

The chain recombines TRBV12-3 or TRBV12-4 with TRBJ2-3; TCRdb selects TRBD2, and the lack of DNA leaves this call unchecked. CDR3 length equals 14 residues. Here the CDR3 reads CASRPTRRADTQYF.

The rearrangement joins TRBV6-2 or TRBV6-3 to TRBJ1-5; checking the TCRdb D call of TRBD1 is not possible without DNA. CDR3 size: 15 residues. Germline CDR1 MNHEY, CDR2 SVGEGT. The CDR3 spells CASSDPGQGFQPQHF.

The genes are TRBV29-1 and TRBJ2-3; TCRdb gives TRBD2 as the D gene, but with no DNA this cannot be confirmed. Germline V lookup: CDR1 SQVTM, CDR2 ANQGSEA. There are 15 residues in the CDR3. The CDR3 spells CSVEDALLNSRTQYF.

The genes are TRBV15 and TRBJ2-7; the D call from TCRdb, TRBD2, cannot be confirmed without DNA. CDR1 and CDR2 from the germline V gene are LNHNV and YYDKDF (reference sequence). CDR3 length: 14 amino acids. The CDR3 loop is CATEPRGSVSEQYF.

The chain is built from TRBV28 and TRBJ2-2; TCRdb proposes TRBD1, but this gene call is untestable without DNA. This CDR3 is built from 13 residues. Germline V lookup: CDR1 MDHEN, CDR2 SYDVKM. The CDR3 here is CASNRGNTGELFF.

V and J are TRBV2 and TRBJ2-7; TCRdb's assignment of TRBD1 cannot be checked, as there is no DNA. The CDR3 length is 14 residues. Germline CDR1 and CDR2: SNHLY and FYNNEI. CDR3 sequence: CASSGRGASYEQYF. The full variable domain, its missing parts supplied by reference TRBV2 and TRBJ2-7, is EPEVTQTPSHQVTQMGQEVILRCVPISNHLYFYWYRQILGQKVEFLVSFYNNEISEKSEIFDDQFSVERPDGSNFTLKIRSTKLEDSAMYFCASSGRGASYEQYFGPGTRLTVT.

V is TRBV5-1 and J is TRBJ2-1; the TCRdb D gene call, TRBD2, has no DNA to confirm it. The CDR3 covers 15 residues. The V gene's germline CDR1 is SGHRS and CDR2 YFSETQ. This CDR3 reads CASSLGTSEFNEQFF.

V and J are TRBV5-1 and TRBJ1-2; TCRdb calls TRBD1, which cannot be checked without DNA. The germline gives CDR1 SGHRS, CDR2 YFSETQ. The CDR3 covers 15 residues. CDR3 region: CASSQPGQTNYGYTF.

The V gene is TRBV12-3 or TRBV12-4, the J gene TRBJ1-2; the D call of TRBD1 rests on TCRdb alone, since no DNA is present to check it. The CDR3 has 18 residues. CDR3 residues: CASSLARGFVAQGNGYTF.

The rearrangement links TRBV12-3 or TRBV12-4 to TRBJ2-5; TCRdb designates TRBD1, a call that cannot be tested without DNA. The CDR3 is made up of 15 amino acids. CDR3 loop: CASSSSRDAQETQYF.

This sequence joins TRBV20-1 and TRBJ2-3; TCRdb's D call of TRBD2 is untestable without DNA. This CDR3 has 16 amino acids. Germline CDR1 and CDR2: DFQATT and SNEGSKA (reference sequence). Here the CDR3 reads CSARAPGLAGVYTQYF.

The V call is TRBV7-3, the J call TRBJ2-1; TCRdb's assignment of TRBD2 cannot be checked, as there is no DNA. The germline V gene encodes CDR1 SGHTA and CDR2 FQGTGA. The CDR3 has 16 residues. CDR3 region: CASSPTPSGSFGEQFF.